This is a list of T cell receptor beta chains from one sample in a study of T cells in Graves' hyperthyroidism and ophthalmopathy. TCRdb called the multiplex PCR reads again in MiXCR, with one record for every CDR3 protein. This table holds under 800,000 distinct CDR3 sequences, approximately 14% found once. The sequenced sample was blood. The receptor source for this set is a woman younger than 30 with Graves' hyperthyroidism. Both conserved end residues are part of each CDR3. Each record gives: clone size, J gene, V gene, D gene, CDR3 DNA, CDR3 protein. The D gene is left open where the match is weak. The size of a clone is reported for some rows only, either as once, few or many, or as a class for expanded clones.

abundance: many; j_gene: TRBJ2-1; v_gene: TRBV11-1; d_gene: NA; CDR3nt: TGTGCCAGCAGCTTACGGTGGTCAGCAAGCTCCTACAATGAGCAGTTCTTC; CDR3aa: CASSLRWSASSYNEQFF
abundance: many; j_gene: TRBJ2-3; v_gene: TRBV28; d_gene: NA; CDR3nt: TGTGCCAGCAGTTTCTCTTGGGCCAGCACAGATACGCAGTATTTT; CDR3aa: CASSFSWASTDTQYF
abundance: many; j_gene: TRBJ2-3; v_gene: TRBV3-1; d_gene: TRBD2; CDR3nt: TGTGCCAGCAGCCAAGATCGAGGAGCGGGAGGGCCAACGGGCACAGATACGCAGTATTTT; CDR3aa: CASSQDRGAGGPTGTDTQYF
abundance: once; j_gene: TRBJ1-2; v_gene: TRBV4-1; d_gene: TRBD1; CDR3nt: TGCGCCAGCAGCCAAAACCGACAGGGGCATGGCTACACCTTC; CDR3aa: CASSQNRQGHGYTF
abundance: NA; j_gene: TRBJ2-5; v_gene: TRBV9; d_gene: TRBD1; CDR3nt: TGTGCCAGCAGCCCCCACAGGGGGCGGCAAGAGACCCAGTACTTC; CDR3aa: CASSPHRGRQETQYF
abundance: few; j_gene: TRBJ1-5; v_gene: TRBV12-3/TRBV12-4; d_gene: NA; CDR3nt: TGTGCCAGCAGGTTTAAGGGCAATCAGCCCCAGCATTTT; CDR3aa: CASRFKGNQPQHF
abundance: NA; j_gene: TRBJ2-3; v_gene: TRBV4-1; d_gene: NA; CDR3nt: TGCGCCAGCAGCCAAGCAGCTAGCACAGATACGCAGTATTTT; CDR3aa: CASSQAASTDTQYF
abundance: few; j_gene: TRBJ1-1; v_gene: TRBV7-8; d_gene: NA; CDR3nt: TGTGCCAACAGCTTAGCGGAGACAGCCACTGAAGCTTTCTTT; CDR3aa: CANSLAETATEAFF
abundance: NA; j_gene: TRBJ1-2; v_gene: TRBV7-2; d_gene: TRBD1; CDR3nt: TGTGCCAGCATCCTCCGGACAGGGGTCCATGGCTACACCTTC; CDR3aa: CASILRTGVHGYTF
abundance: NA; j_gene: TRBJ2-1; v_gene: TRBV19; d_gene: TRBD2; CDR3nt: TGTGCCAGTAGTTTCTCGGGACTAGCGGCCTACAATGAGCAGTTCTTC; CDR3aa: CASSFSGLAAYNEQFF
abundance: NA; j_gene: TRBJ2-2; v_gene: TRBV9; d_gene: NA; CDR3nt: TGTGCCAGCAGCGTAGCAGGGGACCGGGAGCTGTTTTTT; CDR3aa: CASSVAGDRELFF
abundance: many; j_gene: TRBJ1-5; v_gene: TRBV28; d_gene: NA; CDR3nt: TGTGCCAGCAGTTTACCCGTCAGCCCCAATCAGCCCCAGCATTTT; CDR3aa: CASSLPVSPNQPQHF
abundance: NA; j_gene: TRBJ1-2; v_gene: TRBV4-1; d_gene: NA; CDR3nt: TGCGCCAGCAGCCAAGAGGTCCCAGCACACGGCACCTTC; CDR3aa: CASSQEVPAHGTF
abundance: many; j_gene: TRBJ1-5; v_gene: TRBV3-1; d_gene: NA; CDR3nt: TGTGCCAGCAGCCACGGACACGATAAATTGACCCAGCATTTT; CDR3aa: CASSHGHDKLTQHF
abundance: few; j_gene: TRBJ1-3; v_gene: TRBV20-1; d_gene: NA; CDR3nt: TGCAGTGCGAAGCCCCGGGGCGGGCACTCTGGAAACACCATATATTTT; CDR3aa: CSAKPRGGHSGNTIYF
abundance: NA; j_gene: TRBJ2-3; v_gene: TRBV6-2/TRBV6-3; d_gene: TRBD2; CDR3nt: TGTGCCAGCAGTACCAGACTAGCGAGACGGGATACGCAGTATTTT; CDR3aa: CASSTRLARRDTQYF